This TCR beta chain was documented in a study of blood T cell repertoires in COVID-19. Participants had their cohort set by participant-reported clinical history. Assay used: immunoSEQ multiplex PCR; TCRdb lists only in-frame clones, some missing. The data contain about 160,000 clones, 84% of them singletons. CDR1 is SNHLY, CDR2 FYNNEI, per germline. CDR3 length: 13 amino acids. The V gene end was trimmed by 3 bases and the J gene end by 9 bases; junction bases not matched to a gene: 7. This clonotype was sampled from a woman in her forties or fifties who had recovered from COVID-19. The sequenced material came from PBMCs or T cells enriched from blood (not recorded which). The chain joins TRBV2 to TRBJ1-2, with 7 bases that match TRBD1. The CDR3 loop reads CASSDSGTESYTF. In DNA form, the CDR3 reads TGTGCCAGCAGTGACTCCGGGACAGAAAGCTACACCTTC.